This TCR beta chain was recorded in a study of shared clonotypes between healthy human individuals. Turning to this clone: The antigen remains undetermined.

Original processing methods: Junction-only sequences without quality scores were provided by ImmunoSEQ, so filtering was different. TCRdb's table, derived via immunoSEQ multiplex PCR, lists solely in-frame clones and lacks some. V, J and clone size derive from that table, while D and trimming were established from the DNA sequence. Of about 2.3 million clones in the sample, approximately 93% are singletons; the top ten hold around 0.4%. General study points: It was expected that sequencing depth would affect clonotype sharing among donors.

The receptor's source is a man aged 18 to 35 in good health. Some clones in this sample may be carry-over from other donors' samples. Sequenced: naive CD4+ T cells from PBMCs. The subset denotes: CD45RA+ positively selected.

CDR3 nucleotides: TGTGCCAGCAGCCCACGACTGGGGAGGGCTACTGGAAACACCATATATTTT. This encodes CASSPRLGRATGNTIYF. The chain joins TRBV13 to TRBJ1-3; D not certain. From germline, CDR1 is PRHDT and CDR2 FYEKMQ (reference sequence). This CDR3 has 17 residues. With 5 bases removed from V and 2 bases from J, the gap between germline ends came to 19 bases.